This T cell receptor (beta chain) is drawn from a study of monozygotic twins with inflammatory bowel disease. Each sample had eight separate cDNA synthesis reactions. The unique tags termed UMIs, each holding a 6-nucleotide sample barcode, were added by means of template switching. From the 5' RACE reads, TCRdb lists one entry per CDR3 protein and no DNA. This repertoire includes around 370,000 distinct CDR3 sequences. For every donor, one blood sample of approximately 2.6 ml was drawn. The CDR3 runs to 15 residues. From germline, CDR1 is MNHEY and CDR2 SMNVEV (reference sequence). This TCR came from a human donor with ulcerative colitis or Crohn's disease, or a healthy co-twin of an affected twin (not recorded which). The sample consisted of blood. This chain joins TRBV27 and TRBJ1-4; the D call from TCRdb, TRBD1, cannot be confirmed without DNA. The CDR3 sequence is CASSWRGRGREKLFF.